This T cell receptor beta chain was retrieved from a study of identical twins. Overall study results and limits: For out-of-frame beta sequences, excess twin sharing was weaker.

TCRdb reprocessed the 5' RACE reads via MiXCR and lists one record per CDR3 protein. The sample includes 410,000 or so distinct CDR3 sequences, 15% to 20% of them seen just once. Concerning this clonotype: Its antigen remains unknown.

Specimen: naive T cells sorted from blood. The TCR sequence derives from a man aged 50-60 years in good health.

The CDR3 protein is CASSPDSTYEQYF. The CDR3 DNA is TGTGCCAGCAGCCCGGACAGCACCTACGAGCAGTACTTC. The rearrangement uses TRBV7-2 and TRBJ2-7; TRBD1 might be the D (6 bases). Trimming removed 5 bases from V and 2 bases from J, with 10 bases in between. In germline, CDR1 is SGHTA, CDR2 FQGNSA. This CDR3 spans 13 amino acids.